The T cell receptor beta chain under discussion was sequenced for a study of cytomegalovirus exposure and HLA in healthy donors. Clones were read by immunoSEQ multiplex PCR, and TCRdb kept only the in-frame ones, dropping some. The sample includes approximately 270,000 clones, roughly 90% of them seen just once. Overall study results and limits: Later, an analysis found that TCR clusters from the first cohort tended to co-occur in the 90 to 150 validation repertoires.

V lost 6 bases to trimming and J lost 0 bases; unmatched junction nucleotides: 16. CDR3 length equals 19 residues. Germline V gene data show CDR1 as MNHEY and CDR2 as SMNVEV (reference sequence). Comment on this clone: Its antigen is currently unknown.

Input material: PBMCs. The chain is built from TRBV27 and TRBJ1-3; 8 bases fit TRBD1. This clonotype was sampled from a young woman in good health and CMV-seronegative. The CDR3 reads CASSLSRGPGFSSGNTIYF. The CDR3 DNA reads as TGTGCCAGCAGCCTCTCCAGGGGGCCGGGATTCAGCTCTGGAAACACCATATATTTT.